The 14 T cell receptor beta chains given below trace back to one sample, sequenced in a study of cytomegalovirus exposure and HLA in healthy donors. Primers included in the PCR were 60 Vbeta and 13 Jbeta primers. TCRdb's table, derived via immunoSEQ multiplex PCR, lists solely in-frame clones and lacks some. The repertoire includes approximately 130,000 clones, about 73% of them detected once, and approximately 2.9% sits in the top ten. Sequencing was carried out using PBMCs. The receptors derive from a human donor in good health.

The chain employs TRBV11-3 and TRBJ2-1; no clear D. V lost 6 bases to trimming and J lost 3 bases, with 15 bases between them. CDR1 SGHNT and CDR2 YENEEA come from the germline V gene. The CDR3 runs to 15 residues. The DNA of the CDR3 is TGTGCCAGCAGTCTTGGCAGCGCCAGCTACAATGAGCAGTTCTTC. Protein product: CASSLGSASYNEQFF. The whole variable domain, remainder taken from reference TRBV11-3 and TRBJ2-1, is EAGVVQSPRYKIIEKKQPVAFWCNPISGHNTLYWYLQNLGQGPELLIRYENEEAVDDSQLPKDRFSAERLKGVDSTLKIQPAELGDSAVYLCASSLGSASYNEQFFGPGTRLTVL.

The DNA for the CDR3 is TGTGCCAGTAGTATCTTTGGCGGAGGTGCTGACTATGGCTACACCTTC. The encoded protein is CASSIFGGGADYGYTF. The V gene is TRBV19, the J gene TRBJ1-2; D not certain. The germline V gene encodes CDR1 LNHDA and CDR2 SQIVND (reference sequence). Trimming took 3 bases from V and 3 from J, leaving 17 bases between them. There are 16 residues in the CDR3.

The chain couples TRBV28 to TRBJ2-5; tentative D call: TRBD1 (6 bases). The assigned J gene may be wrong: the sequence end matches TRBJ2-7 better. The germline gives CDR1 MDHEN, CDR2 SYDVKM. The CDR3 covers 16 residues. As DNA, the CDR3 is TGTGCCAGCTGGGGAGATTACAGGGATCAAAGGAACGAGCAGTACTTC. It encodes CASWGDYRDQRNEQYF.

J is TRBJ2-5 and V is TRBV6-1, with D possibly TRBD1 on 6 matching bases. The CDR3 totals 15 residues. Trimming removed 2 bases from V and 2 bases from J, with 12 bases in between. Germline V gene lookup returns CDR1 MNHNS and CDR2 SASEGT. CDR3 sequence reads: CASSERYREQETQYF. In DNA form, the CDR3 reads TGTGCCAGCAGTGAACGGTACAGGGAACAAGAGACCCAGTACTTC.

This chain links TRBV21-1 with TRBJ2-2; no DNA check was done on the table's D call, TRBD1. TRBV21-1 is labeled a pseudogene. The CDR3 has 17 residues. The CDR3 here is CASRWDRSPRRTGELFF. In nucleotides, the CDR3 is TGTGCCAGCCGATGGGACAGATCCCCTCGAAGGACCGGGGAGCTGTTTTTT.

This chain uses TRBV5-1 with TRBJ2-7, with 11 bases fitting TRBD1. CDR3 length equals 14 residues. Germline loops: CDR1 SGHRS, CDR2 YFSETQ. Trimming at V came to 0 bases and at J to 6 bases, leaving 2 bases not matched to a gene. CDR3 in DNA: TGCGCCAGCAGCTTGGGGGACAGGGGGGTCGAGCAGTACTTC. It encodes CASSLGDRGVEQYF. The full variable domain, its missing parts supplied by reference TRBV5-1 and TRBJ2-7, is KAGVTQTPRYLIKTRGQQVTLSCSPISGHRSVSWYQQTPGQGLQFLFEYFSETQRNKGNFPGRFSGRQFSNSRSEMNVSTLELGDSALYLCASSLGDRGVEQYFGPGTRLTVT.

The genes are TRBV6-6 and TRBJ2-5; D possibly corresponds to TRBD2 (6 bases). Trimming left V 5 bases short and J 4 bases short, with 17 bases between. This CDR3 region has 15 residues. Per the germline V gene, CDR1 is MNHNY and CDR2 is SVGAGI (reference sequence). The CDR3 here is CASSLRGWGGETQYF. In DNA, the CDR3 is TGTGCCAGCAGTCTTAGGGGCTGGGGAGGAGAGACCCAGTACTTC.

This clone has just a few counts. The CDR3 DNA follows: TGCAGCGTTGACCAGACAGGCCTCTACAATGAGCAGTTCTTC. Its translation: CSVDQTGLYNEQFF. The J gene is TRBJ2-1, the V gene TRBV29-1; possible D gene TRBD1, 6 bases. This CDR3 spans 14 amino acids. V was clipped by 3 bases and J by 3 bases, with 12 bases between them. Per the germline V gene, CDR1 is SQVTM and CDR2 is ANQGSEA.

Of note for this clone: The identical CDR3 is also encoded by other nucleotide sequences in the sample. V and J are TRBV29-1 and TRBJ2-4; D might be TRBD2 (7 bases). CDR3 size: 13 residues. V was trimmed by 6 bases and J by 6 bases, leaving 15 bases between them. Germline V gene lookup returns CDR1 SQVTM and CDR2 ANQGSEA. CDR3 residues: CSVGLRGGNIQYF. CDR3 DNA sequence: TGCAGCGTCGGGCTGAGGGGGGGAAACATTCAGTACTTC. The full variable domain, in which reference TRBV29-1 and TRBJ2-4 provide the parts outside the CDR3, is SAVISQKPSRDICQRGTSLTIQCQVDSQVTMMFWYRQQPGQSLTLIATANQGSEATYESGFVIDKFPISRPNLTFSTLTVSNMSPEDSSIYLCSVGLRGGNIQYFGAGTRLSVL.

The chain has TRBV7-8 and TRBJ1-1; the match to TRBD1 covers 9 bases. Germline CDR1 reads SGHVS; CDR2 reads FQNEAQ. V lost 4 bases to trimming and J lost 4 bases; unmatched junction nucleotides: 7. This CDR3 contains 15 residues. The CDR3 bases are TGTGCCAGCAGCTCCCACAGGGGGCGAGGCACTGAAGCTTTCTTT. Translation gives CASSSHRGRGTEAFF.

The rearrangement links TRBV5-1 to TRBJ2-1, with 8 bases lining up with TRBD1. Germline assignment: CDR1 SGHRS and CDR2 YFSETQ. J lost 6 bases, V lost 4 bases, and 3 bases had no gene match. There are 13 residues in the CDR3. CDR3 sequence: CASSPQGVNEQFF. The CDR3 region has the DNA TGCGCCAGCAGCCCACAGGGGGTCAATGAGCAGTTCTTC.

The gene calls are TRBV10-1 and TRBJ2-1, with TRBD2 matching 7 bases. The CDR3 totals 16 residues. With 8 bases clipped from V and 1 base from J, the junction kept 11 bases outside the gene matches. Germline V gene sequence: CDR1 WNHNN, CDR2 SYGVQD (reference sequence). The CDR3 is CASLRSDGRSYNEQFF. CDR3 coding DNA: TGCGCCAGCCTAAGGAGCGACGGGAGGTCCTACAATGAGCAGTTCTTC.

The rearrangement joins TRBV6-5 to TRBJ1-1, with 8 bases fitting TRBD1. CDR3 length: 15 residues. The germline gives CDR1 MNHEY, CDR2 SVGAGI. Losses at the gene ends were 6 bases for V and 5 bases for J; bases not matched to a gene: 11. The CDR3 region is CASRPDRGRETEAFF. The CDR3 DNA follows: TGTGCCAGCAGACCCGACAGGGGTAGAGAAACTGAAGCTTTCTTT.

This chain joins TRBV18 and TRBJ1-1; the match to TRBD1 covers 9 bases. V lost 3 bases, J lost 4 bases, and 3 bases stayed unmatched. The CDR3 consists of 14 residues. Germline-derived CDR1 and CDR2 are KGHSH and LQKENI. This chain's CDR3 is CASSPEDRGTEAFF. The CDR3 nucleotides read TGTGCCAGCTCACCGGAGGACAGGGGCACTGAAGCTTTCTTT.